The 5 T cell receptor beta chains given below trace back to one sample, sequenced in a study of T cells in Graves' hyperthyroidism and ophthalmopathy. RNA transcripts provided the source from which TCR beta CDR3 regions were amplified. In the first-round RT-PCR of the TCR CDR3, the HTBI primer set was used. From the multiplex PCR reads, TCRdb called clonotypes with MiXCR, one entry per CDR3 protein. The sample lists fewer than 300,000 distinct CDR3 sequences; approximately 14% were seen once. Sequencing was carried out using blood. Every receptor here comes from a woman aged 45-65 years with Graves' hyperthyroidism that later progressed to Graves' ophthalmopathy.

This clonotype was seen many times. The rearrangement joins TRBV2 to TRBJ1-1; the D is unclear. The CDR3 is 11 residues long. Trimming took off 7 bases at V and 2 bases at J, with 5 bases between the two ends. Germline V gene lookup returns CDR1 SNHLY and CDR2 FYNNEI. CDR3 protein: CASNTNTEAFF. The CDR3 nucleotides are TGTGCCAGCAACACAAACACTGAAGCTTTCTTT.

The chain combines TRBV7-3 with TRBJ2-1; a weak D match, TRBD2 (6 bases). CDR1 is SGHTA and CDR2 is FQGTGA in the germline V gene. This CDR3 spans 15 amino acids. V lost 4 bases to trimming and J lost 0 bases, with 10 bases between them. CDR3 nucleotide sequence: TGTGCCAGCAGCTCCACCGGGGGCTCCTACAATGAGCAGTTCTTC. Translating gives CASSSTGGSYNEQFF.

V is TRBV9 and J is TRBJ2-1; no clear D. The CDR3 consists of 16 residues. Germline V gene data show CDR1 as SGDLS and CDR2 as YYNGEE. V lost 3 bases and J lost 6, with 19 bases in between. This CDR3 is CASSGPPRAPINEQFF. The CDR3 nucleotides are TGTGCCAGCAGCGGCCCCCCCCGGGCCCCCATCAATGAGCAGTTCTTC.

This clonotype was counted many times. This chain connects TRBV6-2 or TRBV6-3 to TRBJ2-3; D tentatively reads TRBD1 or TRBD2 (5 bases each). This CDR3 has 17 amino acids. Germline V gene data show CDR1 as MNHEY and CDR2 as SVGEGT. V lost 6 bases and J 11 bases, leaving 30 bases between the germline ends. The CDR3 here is CASSRHNPGPAGMGQYF. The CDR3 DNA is TGTGCCAGCAGCAGACATAACCCGGGACCCGCAGGTATGGGGCAGTATTTT.

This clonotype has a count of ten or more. The CDR3 DNA reads TGTGCCAGCATATACAATCAGCGGGAGGGCTACGAGCAGTACTTC. Protein product: CASIYNQREGYEQYF. The chain links TRBV2 to TRBJ2-7; 10 positions agree with TRBD2. The CDR3 contains 15 residues. V lost 7 bases, J lost 3 bases, and 9 bases stayed unmatched. The germline V gene has CDR1 SNHLY and CDR2 FYNNEI.